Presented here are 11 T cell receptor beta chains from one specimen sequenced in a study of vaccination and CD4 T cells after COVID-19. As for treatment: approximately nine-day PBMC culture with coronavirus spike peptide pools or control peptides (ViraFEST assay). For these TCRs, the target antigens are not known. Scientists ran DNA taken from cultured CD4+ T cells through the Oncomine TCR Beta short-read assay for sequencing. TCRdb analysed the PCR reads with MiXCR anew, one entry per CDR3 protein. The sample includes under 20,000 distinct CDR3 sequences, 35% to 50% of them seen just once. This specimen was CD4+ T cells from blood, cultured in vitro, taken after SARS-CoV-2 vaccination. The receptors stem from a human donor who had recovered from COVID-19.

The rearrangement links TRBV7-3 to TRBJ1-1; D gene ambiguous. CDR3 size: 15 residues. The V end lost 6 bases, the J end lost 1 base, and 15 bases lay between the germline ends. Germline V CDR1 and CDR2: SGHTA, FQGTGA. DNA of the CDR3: TGTGCCAGCAGTTCCGGGCCCGTTTCGAACACTGAAGCTTTCTTT. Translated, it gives CASSSGPVSNTEAFF.

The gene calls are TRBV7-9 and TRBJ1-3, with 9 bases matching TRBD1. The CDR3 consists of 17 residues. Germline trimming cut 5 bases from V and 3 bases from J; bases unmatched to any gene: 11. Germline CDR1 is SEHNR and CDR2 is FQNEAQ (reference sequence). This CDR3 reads CASSPGPGTGNGNTIYF. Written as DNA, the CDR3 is TGTGCCAGCAGCCCAGGTCCCGGGACAGGGAATGGAAACACCATATATTTT.

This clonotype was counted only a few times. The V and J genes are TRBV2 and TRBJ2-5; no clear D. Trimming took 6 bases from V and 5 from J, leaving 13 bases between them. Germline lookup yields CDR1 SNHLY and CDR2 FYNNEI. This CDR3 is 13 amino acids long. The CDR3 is CASSGPPGETQYF. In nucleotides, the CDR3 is TGTGCCAGCAGCGGACCCCCTGGGGAGACCCAGTACTTC.

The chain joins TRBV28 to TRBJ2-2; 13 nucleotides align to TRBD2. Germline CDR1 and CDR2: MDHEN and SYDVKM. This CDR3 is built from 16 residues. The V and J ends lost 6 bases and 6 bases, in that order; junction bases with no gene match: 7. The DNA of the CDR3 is TGTGCCAGCAGCTTAGGGACTAGCGGGAAGTCCGGGGAGCTGTTTTTT. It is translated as CASSLGTSGKSGELFF.

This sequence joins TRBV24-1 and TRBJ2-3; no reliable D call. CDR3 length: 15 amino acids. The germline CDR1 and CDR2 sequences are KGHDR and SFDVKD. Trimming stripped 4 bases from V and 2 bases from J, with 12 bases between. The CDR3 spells CATSDASGFTDTQYF. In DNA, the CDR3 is TGTGCCACCAGTGACGCTTCGGGTTTCACAGATACGCAGTATTTT.

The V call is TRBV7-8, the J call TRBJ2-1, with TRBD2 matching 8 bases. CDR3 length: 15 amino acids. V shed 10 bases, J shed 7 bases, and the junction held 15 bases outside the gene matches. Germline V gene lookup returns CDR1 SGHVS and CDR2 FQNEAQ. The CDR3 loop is CATQAGGLPRNEQFF. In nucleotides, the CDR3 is TGTGCCACCCAGGCGGGGGGCCTCCCCAGGAATGAGCAGTTCTTC.

CDR3 DNA: TGTGCCAGCAGCCGGACAGGGGCTGAAGCTTTCTTT. Translation: CASSRTGAEAFF. V gene TRBV28 combines with J gene TRBJ1-1; 9 nucleotides align to TRBD1. Looked up from germline, CDR1 is MDHEN and CDR2 is SYDVKM. The CDR3 contains 12 residues. V was pared by 6 bases and J by 6 bases, with 2 bases of the junction left unmatched.

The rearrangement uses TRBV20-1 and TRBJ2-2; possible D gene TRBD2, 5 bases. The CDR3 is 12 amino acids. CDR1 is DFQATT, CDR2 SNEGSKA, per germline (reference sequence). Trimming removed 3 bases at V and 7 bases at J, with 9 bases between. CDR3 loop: CSASPGGGELFF. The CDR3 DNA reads TGCAGTGCTAGCCCAGGAGGCGGGGAGCTGTTTTTT.

CDR3 DNA sequence: TGTGCCAGCAGCTTAACGGCAGCCACTGAAGCTTTCTTT. It yields the protein CASSLTAATEAFF. The chain has TRBV11-2 and TRBJ1-1; unclear D gene. Germline CDR1 SGHAT, CDR2 FQNNGV. V lost 2 bases, J lost 4 bases, and 8 bases lay in between. The CDR3 has 13 residues.

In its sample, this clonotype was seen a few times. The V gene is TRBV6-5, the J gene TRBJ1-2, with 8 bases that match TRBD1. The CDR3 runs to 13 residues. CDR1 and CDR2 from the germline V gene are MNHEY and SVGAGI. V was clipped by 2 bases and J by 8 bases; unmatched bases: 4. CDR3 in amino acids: CASSYRTGNGYTF. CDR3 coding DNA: TGTGCCAGCAGTTACCGGACAGGGAACGGCTACACCTTC.

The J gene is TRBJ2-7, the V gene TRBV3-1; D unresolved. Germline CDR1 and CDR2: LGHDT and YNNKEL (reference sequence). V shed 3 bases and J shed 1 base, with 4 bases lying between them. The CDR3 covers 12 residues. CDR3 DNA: TGTGCCAGCAGCCAGGCATCCTACGAGCAGTACTTC. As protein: CASSQASYEQYF.